This T cell receptor beta chain was documented in a study of Ad26.COV2.S vaccination and SARS-CoV-2 variants. The treatment is: 15 to 20 received Ad26.COV2.S at low or high dose, single or two shots; about 5 received placebo; per-sample allocation not given. It was on day 63 after the first vaccine or placebo injection that samples were taken. Using immunoSEQ multiplex PCR, the repertoire was profiled, and TCRdb retains in-frame clones only, with some absent. The sample has roughly 320,000 clones, 70% to 90% seen once; the top ten hold approximately 2.2%. The V gene lost 7 bases and the J gene lost 0 bases, with 12 bases spanning the gap. Germline assignment: CDR1 SEHNR and CDR2 FQNEAQ (reference sequence). This CDR3 is built from 15 residues.

Sequenced material: peripheral blood, taken in a trial of Ad26.COV2.S vaccine versus placebo. The V gene is TRBV7-9, the J gene TRBJ2-2; D is ambiguous. The sequence came from a person aged 18-65 years who received the Ad26.COV2.S COVID-19 vaccine or a placebo. CDR3: CASTKTEPNTGELFF. The CDR3 coding sequence is TGTGCCAGCACGAAAACAGAACCGAACACCGGGGAGCTGTTTTTT.